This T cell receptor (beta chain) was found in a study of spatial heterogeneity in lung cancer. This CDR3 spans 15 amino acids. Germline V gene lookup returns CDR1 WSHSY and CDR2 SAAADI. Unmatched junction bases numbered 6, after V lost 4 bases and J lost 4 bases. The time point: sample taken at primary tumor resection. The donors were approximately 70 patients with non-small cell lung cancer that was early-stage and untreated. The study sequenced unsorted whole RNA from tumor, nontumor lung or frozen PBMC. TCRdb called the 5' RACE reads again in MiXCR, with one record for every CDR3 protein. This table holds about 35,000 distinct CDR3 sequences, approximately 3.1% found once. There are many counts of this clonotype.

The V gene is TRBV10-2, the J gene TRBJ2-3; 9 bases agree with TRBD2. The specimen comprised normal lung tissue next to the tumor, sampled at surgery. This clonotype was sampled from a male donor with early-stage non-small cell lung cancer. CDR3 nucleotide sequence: TGCGCCAGCAGTGCATTAGCGGGAGATGCAGATACGCAGTATTTT. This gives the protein CASSALAGDADTQYF.